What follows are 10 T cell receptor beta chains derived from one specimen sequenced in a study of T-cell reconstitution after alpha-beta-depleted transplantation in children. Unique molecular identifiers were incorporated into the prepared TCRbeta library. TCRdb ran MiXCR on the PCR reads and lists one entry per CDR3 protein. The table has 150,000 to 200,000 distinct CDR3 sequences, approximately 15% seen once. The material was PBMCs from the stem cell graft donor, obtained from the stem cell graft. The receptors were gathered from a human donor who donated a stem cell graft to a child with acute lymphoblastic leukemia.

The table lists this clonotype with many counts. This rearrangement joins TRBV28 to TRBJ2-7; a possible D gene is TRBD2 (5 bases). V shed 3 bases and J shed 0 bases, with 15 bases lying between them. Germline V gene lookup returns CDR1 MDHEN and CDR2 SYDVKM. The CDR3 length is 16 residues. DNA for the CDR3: TGTGCCAGCAGTTTTTCTATGAGCGGACTCTCCTACGAGCAGTACTTC. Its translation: CASSFSMSGLSYEQYF.

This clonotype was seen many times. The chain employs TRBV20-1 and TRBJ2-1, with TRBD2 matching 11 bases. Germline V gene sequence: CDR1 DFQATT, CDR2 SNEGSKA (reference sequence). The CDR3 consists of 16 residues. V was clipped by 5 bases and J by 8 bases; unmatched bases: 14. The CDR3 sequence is CSAETSGRGAVDEQFF. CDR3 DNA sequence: TGCAGTGCTGAAACTAGCGGGAGAGGTGCCGTCGATGAGCAGTTCTTC.

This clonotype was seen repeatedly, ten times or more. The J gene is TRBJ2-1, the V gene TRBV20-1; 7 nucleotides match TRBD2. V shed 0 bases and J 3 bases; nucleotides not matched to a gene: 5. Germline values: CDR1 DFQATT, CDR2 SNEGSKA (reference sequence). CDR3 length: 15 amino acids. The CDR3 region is CSARDWLAVYNEQFF. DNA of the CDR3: TGCAGTGCTAGAGATTGGCTAGCGGTCTACAATGAGCAGTTCTTC.

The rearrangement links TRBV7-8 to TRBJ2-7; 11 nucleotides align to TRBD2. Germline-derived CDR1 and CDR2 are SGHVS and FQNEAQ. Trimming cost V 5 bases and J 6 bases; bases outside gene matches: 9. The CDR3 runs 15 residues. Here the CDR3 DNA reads TGTGCCAGCAGCGTGGGACTAGCGGAGGAGGGCGAGCAGTACTTC. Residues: CASSVGLAEEGEQYF.

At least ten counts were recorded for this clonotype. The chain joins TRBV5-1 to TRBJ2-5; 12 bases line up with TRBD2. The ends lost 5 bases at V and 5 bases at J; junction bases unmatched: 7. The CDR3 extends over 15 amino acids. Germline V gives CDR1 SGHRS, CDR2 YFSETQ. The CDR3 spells CASSLAGGPDETQYF. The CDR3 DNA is TGCGCCAGCAGTCTAGCGGGAGGGCCGGATGAGACCCAGTACTTC.

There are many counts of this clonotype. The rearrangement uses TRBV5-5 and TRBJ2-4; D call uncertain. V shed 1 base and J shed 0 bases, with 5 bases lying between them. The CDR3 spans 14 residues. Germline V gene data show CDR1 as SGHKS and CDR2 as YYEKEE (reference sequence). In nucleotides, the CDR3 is TGTGCCAGCAGCTTGACGGTAGCCAAAAACATTCAGTACTTC. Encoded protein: CASSLTVAKNIQYF.

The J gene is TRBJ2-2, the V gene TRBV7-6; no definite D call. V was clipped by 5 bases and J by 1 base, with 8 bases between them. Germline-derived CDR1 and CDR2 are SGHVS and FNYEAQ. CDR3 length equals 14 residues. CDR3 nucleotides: TGTGCCAGCAGCGGAAACTGGAACACCGGGGAGCTGTTTTTT. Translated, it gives CASSGNWNTGELFF.

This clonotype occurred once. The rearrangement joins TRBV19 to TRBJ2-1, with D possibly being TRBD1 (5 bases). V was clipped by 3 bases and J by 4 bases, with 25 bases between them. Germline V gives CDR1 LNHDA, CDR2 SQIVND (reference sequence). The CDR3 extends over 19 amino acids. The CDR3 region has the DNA TGTGCCAGTAGTATGCAGGGCCCGACAACAATTCCTAAGTACAATGAGCAGTTCTTC. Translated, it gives CASSMQGPTTIPKYNEQFF.

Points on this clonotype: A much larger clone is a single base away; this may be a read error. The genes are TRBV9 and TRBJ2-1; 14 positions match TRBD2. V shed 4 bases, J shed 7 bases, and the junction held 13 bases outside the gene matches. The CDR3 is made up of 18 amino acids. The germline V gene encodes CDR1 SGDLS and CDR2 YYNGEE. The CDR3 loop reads CASSPGSGTSGSGNEQFF. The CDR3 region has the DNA TGTGCCAGCAGCCCTGGTTCCGGGACTAGCGGGAGCGGTAATGAGCAGTTCTTC.

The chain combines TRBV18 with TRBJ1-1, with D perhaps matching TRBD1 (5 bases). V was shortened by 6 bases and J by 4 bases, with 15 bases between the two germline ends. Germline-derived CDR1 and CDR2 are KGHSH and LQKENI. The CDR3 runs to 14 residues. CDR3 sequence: CASSLDMTGTEAFF. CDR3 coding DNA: TGTGCCAGCTCGCTGGACATGACGGGCACTGAAGCTTTCTTT.